This T cell receptor beta chain is from a study of CD8 T cells in Susac syndrome. As to this clonotype: Its antigen is undetermined.

Sequencing targeted TCR beta in T cells from blood (CD8+ and CD4+). While CD8+ and CD4+ T cells were isolated negatively, TEMRA cells were enriched by FACS. Study-wide points: The study recognized that its TCR sequencing and HLA analysis covered a relatively small number of individuals.

The CDR3 is made up of 13 amino acids. Germline CDR1 reads SEHNR; CDR2 reads FQNEAQ (reference sequence). V dropped 8 bases and J dropped 6; count of bases not matched to a gene: 5. With random hexamers, reverse transcription was performed on about 0.5 to 1 ug of RNA. An immunoSEQ multiplex PCR generated amplified TCR beta CDR3 products spanning 54 Vbeta and 13 Jbeta. A single record per CDR3 protein comes from TCRdb applying MiXCR to the immunoSEQ multiplex PCR reads. The table shows around 160,000 distinct CDR3 sequences, with around 95% occurring only once. The sequence came from a human donor in good health. The J gene is TRBJ1-5, the V gene TRBV7-9, with 9 nucleotides matching TRBD1. The sequencing sample was made of CD4+ T cells from PBMCs. CDR3 amino acids: CASEQGAGQPQHF. CDR3 sequence (DNA): TGTGCCAGCGAACAGGGGGCGGGTCAGCCCCAGCATTTT.